The following is a TCR beta chain sequence with its context. Its antigen is as yet unknown. Profiled with immunoSEQ multiplex PCR; TCRdb holds only in-frame clones, not every one. This sample has around 80,000 clones, with 90% to 95% found just once. This specimen belongs to a study of brain T cells in children with intractable seizures. Study-level results: Patients' HCMV serostatus was unknown; virus specificity rests on CDR3 similarity alone. Pre-surgery blood may have been undersampled, hiding some clones.

V gave up 4 bases and J gave up 1 base; unmatched junction bases: 14. The CDR3 is 20 amino acids. The V gene's germline CDR1 is SGHDN and CDR2 FVKESK. Only cases whose brain tissue showed the highest T cell transcript signatures were sequenced. At least one anti-epileptic drug was given before surgery. Sample: peripheral blood, taken at surgery. This clonotype was sampled from a girl aged 2-9 years with Rasmussen encephalitis and intractable seizures. This chain connects TRBV14 to TRBJ2-6; the match to TRBD1 covers 9 bases. The CDR3 protein is CASSLFFLPDRGSGANVLTF. The CDR3 DNA follows: TGTGCCAGCAGCCTATTCTTTCTTCCGGACAGGGGTTCTGGGGCCAACGTCCTGACTTTC. Complete variable domain (other parts from reference TRBV14 and TRBJ2-6): EAGVTQFPSHSVIEKGQTVTLRCDPISGHDNLYWYRRVMGKEIKFLLHFVKESKQDESGMPNNRFLAERTGGTYSTLKVQPAELEDSGVYFCASSLFFLPDRGSGANVLTFGAGSRLTVL.